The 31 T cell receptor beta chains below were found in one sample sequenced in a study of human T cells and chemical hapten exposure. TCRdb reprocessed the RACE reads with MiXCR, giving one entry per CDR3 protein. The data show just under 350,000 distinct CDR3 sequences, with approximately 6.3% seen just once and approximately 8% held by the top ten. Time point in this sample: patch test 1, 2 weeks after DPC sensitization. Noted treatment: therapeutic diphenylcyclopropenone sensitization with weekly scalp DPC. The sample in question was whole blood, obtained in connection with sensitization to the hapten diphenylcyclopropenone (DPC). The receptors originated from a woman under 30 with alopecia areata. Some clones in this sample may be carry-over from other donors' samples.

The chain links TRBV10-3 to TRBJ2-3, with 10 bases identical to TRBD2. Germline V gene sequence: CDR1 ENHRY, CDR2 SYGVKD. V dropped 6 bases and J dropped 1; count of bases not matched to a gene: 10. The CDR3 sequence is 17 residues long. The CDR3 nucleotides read TGTGCCATCAGAGACACTAGCGGGGTCCTTGGCACAGATACGCAGTATTTT. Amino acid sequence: CAIRDTSGVLGTDTQYF.

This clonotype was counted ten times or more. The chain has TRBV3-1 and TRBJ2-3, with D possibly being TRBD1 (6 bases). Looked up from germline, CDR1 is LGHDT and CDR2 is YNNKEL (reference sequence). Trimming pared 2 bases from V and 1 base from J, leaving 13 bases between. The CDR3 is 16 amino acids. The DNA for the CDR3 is TGTGCCAGCAGCCAAAGCACAGGGCTTGGCACAGATACGCAGTATTTT. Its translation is CASSQSTGLGTDTQYF.

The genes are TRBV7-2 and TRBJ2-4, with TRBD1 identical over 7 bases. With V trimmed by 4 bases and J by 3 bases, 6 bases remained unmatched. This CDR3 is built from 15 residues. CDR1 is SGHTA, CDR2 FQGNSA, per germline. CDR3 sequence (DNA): TGTGCCAGCAGCTCACCCCGGGACAGCAAAAACATTCAGTACTTC. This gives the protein CASSSPRDSKNIQYF.

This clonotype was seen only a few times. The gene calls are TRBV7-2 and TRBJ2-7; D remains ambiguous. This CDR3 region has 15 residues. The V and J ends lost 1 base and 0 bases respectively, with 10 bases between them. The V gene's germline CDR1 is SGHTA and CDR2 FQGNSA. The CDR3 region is CASSLVGQSSYEQYF. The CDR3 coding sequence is TGTGCCAGCAGCTTAGTAGGGCAATCCTCCTACGAGCAGTACTTC.

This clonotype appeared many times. CDR3 residues: CASSQVFANIGNTIYF. The CDR3 DNA reads as TGTGCCAGCAGCCAAGTCTTTGCGAATATCGGAAACACCATATATTTT. This chain joins TRBV4-2 and TRBJ1-3, with unresolved D. CDR3 size: 16 residues. Germline assignment: CDR1 LGHNA and CDR2 YNFKEQ. V was pared by 1 base and J by 4 bases, with 14 bases between.

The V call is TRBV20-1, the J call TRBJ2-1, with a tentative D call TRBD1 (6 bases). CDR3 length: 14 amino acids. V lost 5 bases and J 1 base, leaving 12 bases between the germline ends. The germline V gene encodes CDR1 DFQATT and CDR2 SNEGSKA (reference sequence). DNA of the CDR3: TGCAGTGCTTACGACAGGTTTTCCTACAATGAGCAGTTCTTC. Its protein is CSAYDRFSYNEQFF.

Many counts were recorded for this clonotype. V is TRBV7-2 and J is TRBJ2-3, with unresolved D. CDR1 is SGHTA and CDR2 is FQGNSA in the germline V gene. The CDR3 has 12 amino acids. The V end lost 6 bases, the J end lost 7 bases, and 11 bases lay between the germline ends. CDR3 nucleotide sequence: TGTGCCAGCAGTTACGTCACGAATACGCAGTATTTT. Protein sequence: CASSYVTNTQYF.

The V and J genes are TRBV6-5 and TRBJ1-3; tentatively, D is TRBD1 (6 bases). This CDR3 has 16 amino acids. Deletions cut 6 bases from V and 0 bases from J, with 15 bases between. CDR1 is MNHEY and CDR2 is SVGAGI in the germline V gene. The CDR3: CASRPTGDFSGNTIYF. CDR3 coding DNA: TGTGCCAGCAGGCCGACAGGAGACTTCTCTGGAAACACCATATATTTT.

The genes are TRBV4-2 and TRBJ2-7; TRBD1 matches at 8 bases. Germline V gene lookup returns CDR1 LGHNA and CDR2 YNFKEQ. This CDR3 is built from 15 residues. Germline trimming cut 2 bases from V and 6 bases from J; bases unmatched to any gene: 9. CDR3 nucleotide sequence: TGTGCCAGCAGCCAAACCCCGGAGACAGGGGCCGAGCAGTACTTC. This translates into CASSQTPETGAEQYF.

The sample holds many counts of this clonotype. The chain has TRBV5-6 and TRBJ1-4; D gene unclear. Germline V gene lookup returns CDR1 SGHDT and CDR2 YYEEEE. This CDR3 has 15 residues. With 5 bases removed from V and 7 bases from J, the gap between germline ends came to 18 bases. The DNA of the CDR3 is TGTGCCAGCAGGGGAACTCGGACGGGCGGTGAAAAACTGTTTTTT. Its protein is CASRGTRTGGEKLFF.

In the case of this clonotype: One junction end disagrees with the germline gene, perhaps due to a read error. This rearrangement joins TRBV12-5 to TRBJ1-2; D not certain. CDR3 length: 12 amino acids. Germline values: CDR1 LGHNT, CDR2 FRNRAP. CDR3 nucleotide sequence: TGTGCTAGTGGTCCTGAATTACAAGGGAGTTTCTTC. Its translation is CASGPELQGSFF.

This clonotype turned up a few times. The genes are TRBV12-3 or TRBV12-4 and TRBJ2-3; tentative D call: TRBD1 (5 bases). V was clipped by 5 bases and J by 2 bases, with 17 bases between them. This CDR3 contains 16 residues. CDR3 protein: CASSTPGQGYTDTQYF. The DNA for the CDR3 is TGTGCCAGCAGTACGCCCGGGCAGGGTTACACAGATACGCAGTATTTT.

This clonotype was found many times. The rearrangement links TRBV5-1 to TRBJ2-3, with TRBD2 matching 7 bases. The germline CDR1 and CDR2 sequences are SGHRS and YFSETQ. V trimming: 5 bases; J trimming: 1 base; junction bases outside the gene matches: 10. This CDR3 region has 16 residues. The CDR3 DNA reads TGCGCCAGCAGTTCGCCGGGCGGGGGAGGCACAGATACGCAGTATTTT. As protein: CASSSPGGGGTDTQYF.

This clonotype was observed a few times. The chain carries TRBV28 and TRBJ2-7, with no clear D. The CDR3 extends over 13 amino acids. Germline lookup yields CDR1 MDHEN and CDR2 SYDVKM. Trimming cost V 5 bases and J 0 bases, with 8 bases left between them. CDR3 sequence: CASSGPGSYEQYF. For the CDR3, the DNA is TGTGCCAGCAGTGGCCCCGGCTCCTACGAGCAGTACTTC.

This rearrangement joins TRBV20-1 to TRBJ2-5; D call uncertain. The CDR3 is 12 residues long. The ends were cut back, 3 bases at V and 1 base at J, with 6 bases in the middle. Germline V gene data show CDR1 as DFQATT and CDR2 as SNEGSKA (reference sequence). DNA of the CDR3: TGCAGTGCTAGGTTACTCCAAGAGACCCAGTACTTC. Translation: CSARLLQETQYF.

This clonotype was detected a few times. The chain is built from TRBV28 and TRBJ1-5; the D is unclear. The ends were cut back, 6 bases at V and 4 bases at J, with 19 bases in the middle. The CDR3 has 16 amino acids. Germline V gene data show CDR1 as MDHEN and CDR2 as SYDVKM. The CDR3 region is CASSKGGEGLNQPQHF. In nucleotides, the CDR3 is TGTGCCAGCAGCAAAGGCGGGGAAGGACTGAATCAGCCCCAGCATTTT.

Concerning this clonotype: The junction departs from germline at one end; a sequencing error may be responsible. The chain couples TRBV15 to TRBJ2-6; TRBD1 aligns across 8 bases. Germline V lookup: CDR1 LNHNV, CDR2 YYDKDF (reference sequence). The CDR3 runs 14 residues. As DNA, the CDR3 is TGTGCCACCAGCAGAGATCTGGGACAGGTGGGACTGGCTTTC. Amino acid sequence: CATSRDLGQVGLAF.

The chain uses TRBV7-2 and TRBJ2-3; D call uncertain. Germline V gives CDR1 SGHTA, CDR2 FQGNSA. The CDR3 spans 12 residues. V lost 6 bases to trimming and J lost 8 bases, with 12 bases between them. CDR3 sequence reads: CASSRQTGTQYF. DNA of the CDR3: TGTGCCAGCAGTCGCCAGACCGGTACGCAGTATTTT.

CDR3 DNA: TGTGCCAGCAGTTACGGAAAGACAGGGGGGTCCTACAATGAGCAGTTCTTC. This sequence encodes CASSYGKTGGSYNEQFF. The chain recombines TRBV6-5 with TRBJ2-1; 9 nucleotides match TRBD1. V was clipped by 2 bases and J by 1 base; unmatched bases: 6. Germline loops: CDR1 MNHEY, CDR2 SVGAGI. There are 17 residues in the CDR3.

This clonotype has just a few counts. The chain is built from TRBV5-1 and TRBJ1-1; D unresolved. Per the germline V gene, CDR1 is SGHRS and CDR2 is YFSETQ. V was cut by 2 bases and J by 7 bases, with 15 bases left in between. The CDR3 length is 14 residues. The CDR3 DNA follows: TGCGCCAGCAGCTTAATGGGGTCGACACTTGAAGCTTTCTTT. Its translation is CASSLMGSTLEAFF.

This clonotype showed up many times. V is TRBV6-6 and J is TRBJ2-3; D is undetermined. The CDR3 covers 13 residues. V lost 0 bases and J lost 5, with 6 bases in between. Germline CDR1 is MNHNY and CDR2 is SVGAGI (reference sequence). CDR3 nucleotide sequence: TGTGCCAGCAGTTACTCGAGCCTAGATACGCAGTATTTT. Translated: CASSYSSLDTQYF.

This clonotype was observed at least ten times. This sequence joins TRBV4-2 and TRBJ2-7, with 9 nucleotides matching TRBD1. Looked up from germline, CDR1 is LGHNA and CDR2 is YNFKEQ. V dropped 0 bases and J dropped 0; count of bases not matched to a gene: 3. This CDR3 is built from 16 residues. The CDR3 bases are TGTGCCAGCAGCCAAGAAGGGGGACAGGGCTCCTACGAGCAGTACTTC. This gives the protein CASSQEGGQGSYEQYF.

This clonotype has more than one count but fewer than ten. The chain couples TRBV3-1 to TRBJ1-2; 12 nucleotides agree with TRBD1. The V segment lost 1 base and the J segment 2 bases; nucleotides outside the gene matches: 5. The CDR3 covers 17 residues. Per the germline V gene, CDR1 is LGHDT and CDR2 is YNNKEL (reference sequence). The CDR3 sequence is CASSQVTGTGGNYGYTF. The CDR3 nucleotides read TGTGCCAGCAGCCAAGTTACCGGGACAGGGGGCAACTATGGCTACACCTTC.

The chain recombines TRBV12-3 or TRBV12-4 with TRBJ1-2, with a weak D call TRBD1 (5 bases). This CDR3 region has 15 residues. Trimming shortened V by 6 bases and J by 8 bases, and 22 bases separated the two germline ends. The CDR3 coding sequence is TGTGCCAGCAGCCAGGGACGTCACTCGCCGGTCGGCTACACCTTC. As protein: CASSQGRHSPVGYTF.

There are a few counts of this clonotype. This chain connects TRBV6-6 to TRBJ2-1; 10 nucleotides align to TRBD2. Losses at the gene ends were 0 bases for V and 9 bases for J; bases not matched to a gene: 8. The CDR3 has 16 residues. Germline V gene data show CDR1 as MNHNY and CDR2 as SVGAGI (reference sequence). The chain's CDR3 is CASSYSKRGGRREQFF. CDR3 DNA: TGTGCCAGCAGTTACTCCAAGCGGGGGGGCCGGCGTGAGCAGTTCTTC.

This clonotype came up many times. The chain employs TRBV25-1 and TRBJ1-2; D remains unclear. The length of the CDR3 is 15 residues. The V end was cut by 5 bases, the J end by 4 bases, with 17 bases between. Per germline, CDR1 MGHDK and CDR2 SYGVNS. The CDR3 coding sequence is TGTGCCAGCAGTAAAAATGCCCTGTCGCCCTATGGCTACACCTTC. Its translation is CASSKNALSPYGYTF.

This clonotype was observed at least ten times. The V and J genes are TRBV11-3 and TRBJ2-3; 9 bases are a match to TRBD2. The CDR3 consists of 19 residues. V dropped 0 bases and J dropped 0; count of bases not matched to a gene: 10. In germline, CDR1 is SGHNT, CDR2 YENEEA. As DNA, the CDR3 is TGTGCCAGCAGCTTAGAAGGGAGCGGGGGGACATCTAGCACAGATACGCAGTATTTT. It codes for CASSLEGSGGTSSTDTQYF. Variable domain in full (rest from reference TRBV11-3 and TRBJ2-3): EAGVVQSPRYKIIEKKQPVAFWCNPISGHNTLYWYLQNLGQGPELLIRYENEEAVDDSQLPKDRFSAERLKGVDSTLKIQPAELGDSAVYLCASSLEGSGGTSSTDTQYFGPGTRLTVL.

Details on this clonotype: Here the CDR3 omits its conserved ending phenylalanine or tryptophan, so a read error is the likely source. Here the CDR3 DNA reads TGTGCCAGCAGCCACTCCAGGGGGGACGAGCAGTACTAC. Its protein is CASSHSRGDEQYY. The rearrangement uses TRBV3-1 and TRBJ2-7; D might be TRBD1 (7 bases). The germline CDR1 and CDR2 sequences are LGHDT and YNNKEL (reference sequence). V was trimmed by 3 bases and J by 5 bases, leaving 11 bases between them. The CDR3 runs 13 residues.

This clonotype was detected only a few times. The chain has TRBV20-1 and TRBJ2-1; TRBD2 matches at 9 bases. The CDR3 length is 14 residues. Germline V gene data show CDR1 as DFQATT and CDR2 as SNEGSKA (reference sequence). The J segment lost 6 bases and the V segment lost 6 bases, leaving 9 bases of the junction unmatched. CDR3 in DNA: TGCAGTGCCGTCGCTAGCGGGGAATCCAATGAGCAGTTCTTC. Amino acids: CSAVASGESNEQFF.

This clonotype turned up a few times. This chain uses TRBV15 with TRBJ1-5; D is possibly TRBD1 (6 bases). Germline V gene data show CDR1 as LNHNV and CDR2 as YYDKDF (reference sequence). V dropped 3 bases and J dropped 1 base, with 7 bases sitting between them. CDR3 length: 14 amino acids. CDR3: CATSSGQSNQPQHF. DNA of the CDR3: TGTGCCACCAGCAGTGGACAGAGCAATCAGCCCCAGCATTTT. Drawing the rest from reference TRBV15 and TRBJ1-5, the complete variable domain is DAMVIQNPRYQVTQFGKPVTLSCSQTLNHNVMYWYQQKSSQAPKLLFHYYDKDFNNEADTPDNFQSRRPNTSFCFLDIRSPGLGDTAMYLCATSSGQSNQPQHFGDGTRLSIL.

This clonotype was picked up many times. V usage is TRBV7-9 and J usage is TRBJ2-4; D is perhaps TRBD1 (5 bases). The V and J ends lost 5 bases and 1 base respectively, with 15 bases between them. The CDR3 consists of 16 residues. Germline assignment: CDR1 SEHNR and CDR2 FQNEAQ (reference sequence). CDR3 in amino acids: CASSPTAGMAKNIQYF. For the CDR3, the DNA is TGTGCCAGCAGCCCAACCGCAGGGATGGCCAAAAACATTCAGTACTTC.